The rows below give T cell receptor beta chains drawn from one sample of a study of radiation and T cells in renal cell carcinoma. Measured with immunoSEQ multiplex PCR; TCRdb has only the in-frame clones, and not every one. The sample lists about 61,000 clones; just under 80% were seen once. The specimen comprised blood, sampled from a patient whose treatment included radiotherapy and nephrectomy. Receptors were obtained from a man aged 55 to 70 with renal cell carcinoma. Each CDR3 is given with its conserved first and last residue. The D gene is left open where the match is weak. Not every row has a clone size; where given, it reads once, few, many or a size class.

V gene: TRBV7-2
D gene: .
J gene: TRBJ2-1
clone size: .
CDR3 protein: CASSPSWGEEQFF
CDR3 DNA: TGTGCCAGCAGCCCCTCGTGGGGGGAGGAGCAGTTCTTC

V gene: TRBV14
D gene: .
J gene: TRBJ1-3
clone size: medium-sized
CDR3 protein: CASSQRAFSGNTIYF
CDR3 DNA: TGTGCCAGCAGCCAGAGAGCTTTCTCTGGAAACACCATATATTTT

V gene: TRBV2
D gene: .
J gene: TRBJ1-6
clone size: few
CDR3 protein: CASSEALPGWLKGSPLHF
CDR3 DNA: TGTGCCAGCAGTGAAGCGCTTCCGGGCTGGCTAAAGGGCTCACCCCTCCACTTT

V gene: TRBV5-8
D gene: TRBD2
J gene: TRBJ2-3
clone size: .
CDR3 protein: CASSRLPLAGGKTDTQYF
CDR3 DNA: TGTGCCAGCAGCCGCCTTCCCTTAGCGGGGGGTAAGACAGATACGCAGTATTTT

V gene: TRBV12-5
D gene: TRBD1
J gene: TRBJ2-3
clone size: .
CDR3 protein: CASGQIQGGTDTQYF
CDR3 DNA: TGTGCTAGTGGTCAAATACAGGGGGGCACAGATACGCAGTATTTT

V gene: TRBV5-8
D gene: .
J gene: TRBJ2-1
clone size: .
CDR3 protein: CASSRIYNEQFF
CDR3 DNA: TGTGCCAGCAGCAGAATTTACAATGAGCAGTTCTTC

V gene: TRBV19
D gene: .
J gene: TRBJ1-6
clone size: .
CDR3 protein: CASSMEGAYNSPLHF
CDR3 DNA: TGTGCCAGTAGTATGGAGGGGGCCTATAATTCACCCCTCCACTTT

V gene: TRBV2
D gene: TRBD1
J gene: TRBJ1-1
clone size: .
CDR3 protein: CASSDRGDRNTEAFF
CDR3 DNA: TGTGCCAGCAGTGATCGAGGGGACAGGAACACTGAAGCTTTCTTT

V gene: TRBV19
D gene: .
J gene: TRBJ1-1
clone size: .
CDR3 protein: CASSISSRTEAFF
CDR3 DNA: TGTGCCAGTAGTATCTCTTCACGGACTGAAGCTTTCTTT

V gene: TRBV18
D gene: .
J gene: TRBJ2-1
clone size: .
CDR3 protein: CASSPSVAAGNEQFF
CDR3 DNA: TGTGCCAGCTCACCAAGCGTTGCCGCGGGCAATGAGCAGTTCTTC

V gene: TRBV15
D gene: TRBD1
J gene: TRBJ1-2
clone size: many
CDR3 protein: CATSRGTGGFGDLYGYTF
CDR3 DNA: TGTGCCACCAGCAGAGGGACAGGGGGCTTTGGGGACCTCTATGGCTACACCTTC

V gene: TRBV27
D gene: .
J gene: TRBJ1-2
clone size: .
CDR3 protein: CASSLFAANYGYTF
CDR3 DNA: TGTGCCAGCAGTTTATTCGCAGCTAACTATGGCTACACCTTC

V gene: TRBV18
D gene: TRBD2
J gene: TRBJ2-3
clone size: .
CDR3 protein: CASSPQTSINTDTQYF
CDR3 DNA: TGTGCCAGCTCACCTCAGACTAGCATCAACACAGATACGCAGTATTTT

V gene: TRBV5-1
D gene: .
J gene: TRBJ1-2
clone size: .
CDR3 protein: CASSPSLPRQLYGYTF
CDR3 DNA: TGCGCCAGCAGCCCGAGCCTCCCTCGGCAGTTATATGGCTACACCTTC

V gene: TRBV30
D gene: .
J gene: TRBJ1-2
clone size: .
CDR3 protein: CALSIRNNYGYTF
CDR3 DNA: TGTGCCCTGTCCATCCGAAACAACTATGGCTACACCTTC

V gene: TRBV10-3
D gene: TRBD1
J gene: TRBJ1-5
clone size: .
CDR3 protein: CAISGPDRGNQPQHF
CDR3 DNA: TGTGCCATCAGCGGACCCGACAGGGGAAATCAGCCCCAGCATTTT

V gene: TRBV6-6
D gene: .
J gene: TRBJ1-4
clone size: .
CDR3 protein: CASVRDQYGNEKLFF
CDR3 DNA: TGTGCCAGCGTCAGGGACCAATATGGCAATGAAAAACTGTTTTTT

V gene: TRBV9
D gene: .
J gene: TRBJ2-2
clone size: once
CDR3 protein: CASSVVPAELTGELFF
CDR3 DNA: TGTGCCAGCAGCGTAGTCCCAGCGGAGCTCACCGGGGAGCTGTTTTTT

V gene: TRBV12-5
D gene: TRBD2
J gene: TRBJ2-2
clone size: .
CDR3 protein: CASTSGGRAANTGELFF
CDR3 DNA: TGTGCTAGTACGTCCGGCGGGAGGGCCGCGAACACCGGGGAGCTGTTTTTT

V gene: TRBV27
D gene: .
J gene: TRBJ1-2
clone size: few
CDR3 protein: CASSFMGTYGYTF
CDR3 DNA: TGTGCCAGCAGTTTTATGGGAACCTATGGCTACACCTTC

V gene: TRBV7-2
D gene: TRBD1
J gene: TRBJ1-2
clone size: .
CDR3 protein: CASSLDAGGNGYTF
CDR3 DNA: TGTGCCAGCAGCTTAGACGCAGGGGGAAATGGCTACACCTTC

V gene: TRBV4-2
D gene: TRBD2
J gene: TRBJ2-5
clone size: .
CDR3 protein: CASSQGIAGGETQYF
CDR3 DNA: TGTGCCAGCAGCCAAGGAATAGCGGGAGGGGAGACCCAGTACTTC